The 13 T cell receptor beta chains given below trace back to one sample, sequenced in a study of human T cells and chemical hapten exposure. The time point denotes: patch test 1, 2 weeks after DPC sensitization. As for treatment: therapeutic diphenylcyclopropenone sensitization with weekly scalp DPC. A single record per CDR3 protein comes from TCRdb applying MiXCR to the RACE reads. The sample records about 120,000 distinct CDR3 sequences, about 12% being singletons. The source was whole blood, collected in connection with sensitization to the hapten diphenylcyclopropenone (DPC). Source of these receptors: a woman aged 50 to 65 with alopecia areata. Some clones in this sample may be carry-over from other donors' samples.

V usage is TRBV14 and J usage is TRBJ2-1; 7 bases fit TRBD2. Germline V gene sequence: CDR1 SGHDN, CDR2 FVKESK. This CDR3 is 15 amino acids long. V was clipped by 1 base and J by 4 bases; unmatched bases: 4. This chain's CDR3 is CASSQVGGGYNEQFF. The CDR3 DNA follows: TGTGCCAGCAGCCAAGTGGGCGGGGGTTACAATGAGCAGTTCTTC.

The chain uses TRBV14 and TRBJ2-5; 8 bases map to TRBD2. This CDR3 is built from 15 residues. The V gene's germline CDR1 is SGHDN and CDR2 FVKESK. J gave up 1 base and V 3 bases, and 4 bases lay outside the gene matches. For the CDR3, the DNA is TGTGCCAGCAGCCACGAACTAGCGGCCCAAGAGACCCAGTACTTC. Amino acids: CASSHELAAQETQYF.

This chain joins TRBV28 and TRBJ2-1, with a possible D match to TRBD1 (6 bases). Per germline, CDR1 MDHEN and CDR2 SYDVKM. Trimming removed 4 bases from V and 3 bases from J, with 10 bases in between. The CDR3 is 14 amino acids. CDR3: CASSSADSYNEQFF. The DNA for the CDR3 is TGTGCCAGCAGTTCCGCGGACAGCTACAATGAGCAGTTCTTC.

This clonotype came up a few times. The chain recombines TRBV20-1 with TRBJ2-1; TRBD2 aligns across 8 bases. CDR3 length equals 14 residues. V trimming: 5 bases; J trimming: 0 bases; junction bases outside the gene matches: 3. CDR1 is DFQATT, CDR2 SNEGSKA, per germline (reference sequence). CDR3 region: CSAPGTSSYNEQFF. The CDR3 bases are TGCAGTGCTCCCGGGACTAGCTCCTACAATGAGCAGTTCTTC.

This clonotype was recorded at least ten times. The chain uses TRBV20-1 and TRBJ2-7; D possibly corresponds to TRBD1 (6 bases). The V end was cut by 3 bases, the J end by 7 bases, with 19 bases between. The CDR3 has 14 amino acids. Germline V gene lookup returns CDR1 DFQATT and CDR2 SNEGSKA (reference sequence). The CDR3 sequence is CSARYRTDGGEQYF. In nucleotides, the CDR3 is TGCAGTGCTAGGTACCGGACAGACGGCGGGGAGCAGTACTTC.

This clonotype was observed at least ten times. The V and J genes are TRBV11-2 and TRBJ1-1, with D unresolved. Germline CDR1 is SGHAT and CDR2 is FQNNGV. CDR3 length: 13 residues. V lost 4 bases and J 9 bases, leaving 15 bases between the germline ends. In DNA, the CDR3 is TGTGCCAGCAGCTCGACCCCTGACGCGAAAGCTTTCTTT. Its translation: CASSSTPDAKAFF.

The chain couples TRBV5-5 to TRBJ2-4; tentatively, D is TRBD2 (5 bases). CDR3 size: 16 residues. V was trimmed by 0 bases and J by 0 bases, leaving 10 bases between them. CDR1 and CDR2 from the germline V gene are SGHKS and YYEKEE (reference sequence). In nucleotides, the CDR3 is TGTGCCAGCAGCTTGGCCGGACTCTCAGCCAAAAACATTCAGTACTTC. Its translation is CASSLAGLSAKNIQYF.

This clonotype showed up many times. The chain couples TRBV5-4 to TRBJ2-6; the match to TRBD1 covers 7 bases. Germline V lookup: CDR1 SGHNT, CDR2 YYREEE (reference sequence). V lost 3 bases to trimming and J lost 1 base; unmatched junction nucleotides: 4. The CDR3 consists of 16 residues. For the CDR3, the DNA is TGTGCCAGCAGCTCCCAGACAGGGTCTGGGGCCAACGTCCTGACTTTC. This gives the protein CASSSQTGSGANVLTF.

The rearrangement uses TRBV6-5 and TRBJ2-7, with 8 bases aligning to TRBD1. Germline V gene data show CDR1 as MNHEY and CDR2 as SVGAGI. The CDR3 runs to 14 residues. With 5 bases clipped from V and 6 bases from J, the junction kept 9 bases outside the gene matches. The CDR3 DNA reads as TGTGCCAGCAGTGCAGACAGGGGATTTCGCGAGCAGTACTTC. Encoded protein: CASSADRGFREQYF.

A few counts support this clonotype. The chain has TRBV28 and TRBJ1-5, with D tentatively TRBD1 (5 bases). V was shortened by 6 bases and J by 0 bases, with 15 bases between the two germline ends. Per germline, CDR1 MDHEN and CDR2 SYDVKM. The CDR3 contains 16 residues. This chain's CDR3 is CASSLGTAFSNQPQHF. The CDR3 region has the DNA TGTGCCAGCAGCCTGGGGACCGCCTTTAGCAATCAGCCCCAGCATTTT.

V is TRBV29-1 and J is TRBJ2-1; TRBD2 aligns across 9 bases. The germline V gene encodes CDR1 SQVTM and CDR2 ANQGSEA. Losses at the gene ends were 4 bases for V and 9 bases for J; bases not matched to a gene: 10. The CDR3 has 14 residues. CDR3 residues: CSVVSGSTAGEQFF. Here the CDR3 DNA reads TGCAGCGTTGTTAGCGGGAGTACTGCCGGTGAGCAGTTCTTC.

This clonotype was counted a few times. The chain employs TRBV24-1 and TRBJ1-6; D is possibly TRBD1 (6 bases). Trimming pared 11 bases from V and 10 bases from J, leaving 20 bases between. CDR1 is KGHDR, CDR2 SFDVKD, per germline. The CDR3 spans 14 residues. CDR3 sequence: CASDLYRELSPLHF. CDR3 DNA sequence: TGTGCCAGCGACTTGTACAGGGAATTATCACCCCTCCACTTT.

This clonotype has a count of ten or more. The CDR3 is CSARTGTRRNEQFF. CDR3 coding DNA: TGCAGTGCTAGAACCGGGACTAGAAGGAATGAGCAGTTCTTC. The chain has TRBV20-1 and TRBJ2-1, with TRBD2 identical over 8 bases. Germline V gene data show CDR1 as DFQATT and CDR2 as SNEGSKA (reference sequence). The V segment lost 2 bases and the J segment 7 bases; nucleotides outside the gene matches: 7. The CDR3 has 14 amino acids.